Listed here are 12 T cell receptor beta chains from one sample, sequenced in a study of T cell repertoires in cytomegalovirus infection. These TCRs are of unknown antigen specificity. TCRdb redid the calling of the reads with MiXCR, one entry per CDR3 protein. The sample lists over 100,000 distinct CDR3 sequences, 25% to 35% occurring once. Material: CD8+ T cells from cultured PBMCs, obtained from culture after CMV antigen stimulation. These receptors came from a human donor in good health (CMV status not recorded). Some clones in this sample may be carry-over from other donors' samples.

V usage is TRBV7-9 and J usage is TRBJ2-3, with D perhaps TRBD1 (5 bases). Germline V CDR1 and CDR2: SEHNR, FQNEAQ (reference sequence). Trimming cost V 7 bases and J 4 bases, with 18 bases left between them. The CDR3 runs to 15 residues. This CDR3 is CASNANRGAADTQYF. The DNA of the CDR3 is TGTGCCAGCAACGCTAACCGTGGGGCGGCAGATACGCAGTATTTT.

This clonotype was picked up a small number of times. This chain links TRBV20-1 with TRBJ1-5; possible D gene TRBD1, 5 bases. Germline-derived CDR1 and CDR2 are DFQATT and SNEGSKA (reference sequence). This CDR3 contains 16 residues. The ends were cut back, 3 bases at V and 5 bases at J, with 20 bases in the middle. This chain's CDR3 is CSASEPGSGRYQPQHF. Written as DNA, the CDR3 is TGCAGTGCTAGCGAGCCAGGGTCGGGAAGGTATCAGCCCCAGCATTTT.

J is TRBJ1-3 and V is TRBV4-1; D gene uncertain. This CDR3 contains 15 residues. V lost 1 base and J 0 bases, leaving 7 bases between the germline ends. Germline CDR1 reads MGHRA; CDR2 reads YSYEKL. CDR3 residues: CASSQGGYSGNTIYF. The CDR3 region has the DNA TGCGCCAGCAGCCAAGGGGGTTACTCTGGAAACACCATATATTTT.

Ten or more counts support this clonotype. At one of its ends the junction is not consistent with the germline gene, which may arise from a read error. The chain combines TRBV7-9 with TRBJ1-1; possibly TRBD1 for D (5 bases). From germline, CDR1 is SEHNR and CDR2 FQNEAQ (reference sequence). The CDR3 loop spans 15 amino acids. The CDR3 bases are TGTGCCAGCAGCACCTCTCGACGGGGGAACGCTGAAGCTTTCTTT. Amino acid sequence: CASSTSRRGNAEAFF. The complete variable domain, with remaining parts taken from reference TRBV7-9 and TRBJ1-1, reads DTGVSQNPRHKITKRGQNVTFRCDPISEHNRLYWYRQTLGQGPEFLTYFQNEAQLEKSRLLSDRFSAERPKGSFSTLEIQRTEQGDSAMYLCASSTSRRGNAEAFFGQGTRLTVV.

This clonotype has a count of ten or more. This rearrangement joins TRBV7-8 to TRBJ2-2; D is unclear. There are 13 residues in the CDR3. CDR1 and CDR2 (germline): SGHVS, FQNEAQ. V lost 2 bases and J lost 7, with 8 bases in between. In nucleotides, the CDR3 is TGTGCCAGCAGCTTAAGTCTGGGCGGGGAGCTGTTTTTT. It specifies CASSLSLGGELFF.

Concerning this clonotype: This may arise from a read error, as a much more abundant clone is one base away. This rearrangement joins TRBV7-2 to TRBJ1-2; no clear D gene. This CDR3 is 13 amino acids long. Germline-derived CDR1 and CDR2 are SGHTA and FQGNSA. The CDR3: CVSSPVGDYGYTF. For the CDR3, the DNA is TGTGTCAGCAGCCCCGTAGGCGATTATGGCTACACCTTC.

The chain links TRBV6-1 to TRBJ2-3, with unresolved D. Per the germline V gene, CDR1 is MNHNS and CDR2 is SASEGT. The CDR3 has 14 residues. The V and J ends lost 3 bases and 3 bases respectively, with 10 bases between them. This CDR3 reads CASSEIRRTDTQYF. CDR3 DNA: TGTGCCAGCAGTGAGATCAGAAGAACAGATACGCAGTATTTT.

There are many counts of this clonotype. CDR3 nucleotides: TGCAGCGTTGAAGCCCGGGGGACCCAGGCCGTCACCGGGGAGCTGTTTTTT. Amino acids: CSVEARGTQAVTGELFF. The chain employs TRBV29-1 and TRBJ2-2; maybe TRBD2 (6 bases). This CDR3 spans 17 amino acids. V lost 1 base and J 4 bases, leaving 19 bases between the germline ends. The germline V gene has CDR1 SQVTM and CDR2 ANQGSEA.

The chain links TRBV5-1 to TRBJ2-2; 11 bases agree with TRBD1. Trimming removed 3 bases from V and 7 bases from J; junction bases left unmatched: 5. The CDR3 has 15 residues. Germline lookup yields CDR1 SGHRS and CDR2 YFSETQ. CDR3 nucleotide sequence: TGCGCCAGCAGCTCGGACAGGGGGCATGACGGGGAGCTGTTTTTT. Amino acids: CASSSDRGHDGELFF.

The chain carries TRBV19 and TRBJ2-7; 9 nucleotides match TRBD1. The CDR3 covers 15 residues. Germline assignment: CDR1 LNHDA and CDR2 SQIVND (reference sequence). V dropped 6 bases and J dropped 0; count of bases not matched to a gene: 6. Here the CDR3 DNA reads TGTGCCAGTAGGACCGGGACAGGGTCCTCCTACGAGCAGTACTTC. Translated: CASRTGTGSSYEQYF.

The CDR3 reads CSARVGGGKETQYF. The CDR3 DNA is TGCAGTGCTAGAGTCGGCGGGGGGAAAGAGACCCAGTACTTC. V gene TRBV20-1 combines with J gene TRBJ2-5; 8 bases are shared with TRBD2. V was pared by 1 base and J by 3 bases, with 4 bases of the junction left unmatched. Germline CDR1 and CDR2: DFQATT and SNEGSKA (reference sequence). The CDR3 sequence is 14 residues long.

This clonotype was found a few times. The V and J genes are TRBV12-3 or TRBV12-4 and TRBJ2-7; possible D gene TRBD1, 6 bases. CDR3 length: 16 amino acids. Trimming took 2 bases from V and 1 from J, leaving 15 bases between them. In DNA, the CDR3 is TGTGCCAGCAGTTTACGTCAGGACAGCTTATCCTACGAGCAGTACTTC. Amino acid sequence: CASSLRQDSLSYEQYF.